What follows are 3 T cell receptor beta chains derived from one specimen sequenced in a study of blood T cell repertoires in COVID-19. Method: immunoSEQ multiplex PCR; TCRdb's copy keeps in-frame clones and lacks some. The data show about 190,000 clones, around 80% seen once. What was sequenced was peripheral blood. Receptors originate from a man younger than 45 with active or convalescent COVID-19.

This clone was counted once. The chain couples TRBV7-9 to TRBJ2-3; tentative D call: TRBD1 (5 bases). The V gene lost 5 bases and the J gene lost 2 bases, with 20 bases spanning the gap. The CDR3 spans 17 residues. CDR1 and CDR2 (germline): SEHNR, FQNEAQ (reference sequence). The CDR3 loop is CASSGMAGKGLTDTQYF. The CDR3 bases are TGTGCCAGCAGCGGCATGGCAGGGAAGGGCCTCACAGATACGCAGTATTTT.

The chain uses TRBV7-9 and TRBJ2-7; a possible D gene is TRBD2 (6 bases). Per germline, CDR1 SEHNR and CDR2 FQNEAQ (reference sequence). Trimming cost V 1 base and J 3 bases, with 13 bases left between them. The CDR3 is 15 residues long. In nucleotides, the CDR3 is TGTGCCAGCAGCTTAGTGAGGGACTCGGGCTACGAGCAGTACTTC. It translates to CASSLVRDSGYEQYF.

The rearrangement joins TRBV6-4 to TRBJ2-3; 9 nucleotides line up with TRBD2. The CDR3 consists of 16 residues. V shed 2 bases and J 1 base; nucleotides not matched to a gene: 4. CDR1 MRHNA and CDR2 SNTAGT come from the germline V gene. The CDR3 region has the DNA TGTGCCAGCAGTGACGGGGCTAGCGGGGGCACAGATACGCAGTATTTT. Its protein product is CASSDGASGGTDTQYF.